Below are 27 T cell receptor beta chains sequenced from a single sample in a study of OX40 agonist ivuxolimab in advanced cancers. Libraries were prepared through the immunoSEQ multiplex PCR assay. The source is immuneACCESS, and TCRdb retained only in-frame sequences with V and J called. Part of the clones is not carried over; for the studies checked, unresolved V genes explain less than half of this, and the remainder is unexplained. The sample table contains fewer than 45,000 clones; only one count was recorded for roughly nine tenths of them. The top ten clones comprise approximately 0.5% of the sample. The specimen comprised CD4+ or CD8+ T cells sorted from blood, sampled in a trial of the OX40 agonist ivuxolimab. Every receptor here comes from an adult with an advanced solid tumor such as melanoma, head and neck, liver or kidney cancer.

The chain joins TRBV5-4 to TRBJ1-1, with D maybe TRBD1 (5 bases). The germline gives CDR1 SGHNT, CDR2 YYREEE (reference sequence). This CDR3 region has 15 residues. Between the trimmed V and J ends, which lost 0 bases and 0 bases, there was a span of 9 bases. CDR3 DNA sequence: TGTGCCAGCAGCTTGGCCCGGGGGATGAACACTGAAGCTTTCTTT. Its translation is CASSLARGMNTEAFF.

The table lists this clone with a count of one. The genes are TRBV11-3 and TRBJ2-7; D is perhaps TRBD2 (5 bases). CDR3 length: 14 amino acids. V lost 3 bases, J lost 7 bases, and 16 bases lay in between. Per the germline V gene, CDR1 is SGHNT and CDR2 is YENEEA. CDR3 sequence: CASSFRTEVEEQYF. The CDR3 region has the DNA TGTGCCAGCAGCTTTAGGACTGAGGTTGAAGAGCAGTACTTC. Supplemented by reference TRBV11-3 and TRBJ2-7, the full variable domain reads EAGVVQSPRYKIIEKKQPVAFWCNPISGHNTLYWYLQNLGQGPELLIRYENEEAVDDSQLPKDRFSAERLKGVDSTLKIQPAELGDSAVYLCASSFRTEVEEQYFGPGTRLTVT.

The V and J genes are TRBV28 and TRBJ2-7, with 7 bases matching TRBD2. Trimming took 4 bases from V and 1 from J; bases not matched to a gene: 10. The germline V gene encodes CDR1 MDHEN and CDR2 SYDVKM. The CDR3 runs to 16 residues. This CDR3 is CASSSLGSGGSYEQYF. The CDR3 coding sequence is TGTGCCAGCAGTTCGCTTGGGTCGGGGGGATCCTACGAGCAGTACTTC. Supplemented by reference TRBV28 and TRBJ2-7, the full variable domain reads DVKVTQSSRYLVKRTGEKVFLECVQDMDHENMFWYRQDPGLGLRLIYFSYDVKMKEKGDIPEGYSVSREKKERFSLILESASTNQTSMYLCASSSLGSGGSYEQYFGPGTRLTVT.

The CDR3 protein is CASSLGGTLGNEQFF. DNA of the CDR3: TGTGCCAGCAGCTTAGGAGGGACACTCGGCAATGAGCAGTTCTTC. The V and J genes are TRBV11-1 and TRBJ2-1, with D perhaps TRBD1 (6 bases). CDR1 and CDR2 (germline): SGHAT, FQDESV (reference sequence). The V gene lost 1 base and the J gene lost 6 bases, with 13 bases spanning the gap. This CDR3 is 15 amino acids long.

The rearrangement uses TRBV4-1 and TRBJ1-2; TRBD1 might be the D (5 bases). CDR1 MGHRA and CDR2 YSYEKL come from the germline V gene. Trimming took off 0 bases at V and 4 bases at J, with 12 bases between the two ends. The CDR3 is made up of 15 amino acids. CDR3 protein: CASSQDWGLGYGYTF. The CDR3 DNA reads as TGCGCCAGCAGCCAAGATTGGGGGTTAGGCTATGGCTACACCTTC.

This sequence joins TRBV6-1 and TRBJ1-5, with unresolved D. The CDR3 runs 16 residues. Germline V gene data show CDR1 as MNHNS and CDR2 as SASEGT. With 3 bases removed from V and 0 bases from J, the gap between germline ends came to 12 bases. As DNA, the CDR3 is TGTGCCAGCAGTGAGTTCCATTTTAGTAGCAATCAGCCCCAGCATTTT. Protein sequence: CASSEFHFSSNQPQHF.

The CDR3 DNA follows: TGCAGCGTTGAAGAAGGGACAGGTTTCAAAAACATTCAGTACTTC. Protein sequence: CSVEEGTGFKNIQYF. The chain joins TRBV29-1 to TRBJ2-4; 8 bases fit TRBD1. This CDR3 has 15 amino acids. Germline V gives CDR1 SQVTM, CDR2 ANQGSEA. J lost 3 bases, V lost 0 bases, and 4 bases had no gene match. Combining the CDR3 with reference TRBV29-1 and TRBJ2-4 gives the whole variable domain SAVISQKPSRDICQRGTSLTIQCQVDSQVTMMFWYRQQPGQSLTLIATANQGSEATYESGFVIDKFPISRPNLTFSTLTVSNMSPEDSSIYLCSVEEGTGFKNIQYFGAGTRLSVL.

The J gene is TRBJ2-2, the V gene TRBV11-2, with 8 bases lining up with TRBD1. With V trimmed by 6 bases and J by 5 bases, 17 bases remained unmatched. This CDR3 region has 18 residues. Germline-derived CDR1 and CDR2 are SGHAT and FQNNGV. The CDR3 nucleotides read TGTGCCAGCAGTCGGACCGGTCGGACAGGGAAAGGGACCGGGGAGCTGTTTTTT. This sequence encodes CASSRTGRTGKGTGELFF.

This sequence joins TRBV7-9 and TRBJ2-3; D ambiguous. Germline V gene data show CDR1 as SEHNR and CDR2 as FQNEAQ (reference sequence). V was clipped by 1 base and J by 3 bases, with 8 bases between them. The CDR3 totals 14 residues. CDR3 in amino acids: CASSLGGMTDTQYF. In nucleotides, the CDR3 is TGTGCCAGCAGCTTAGGAGGTATGACAGATACGCAGTATTTT.

This clone was observed a single time. The chain combines TRBV21-1 with TRBJ2-5; the D call TRBD2 from the table was never checked on the DNA. TRBV21-1 is deemed a pseudogene. The length of the CDR3 is 17 residues. CDR3 DNA: TGTGCCAGCAGCAAAGAACGGGATTATAATTGGGAAGAGACCCAGTACTTC. This codes for CASSKERDYNWEETQYF.

V usage is TRBV14 and J usage is TRBJ1-3; D unclear. Germline CDR1 reads SGHDN; CDR2 reads FVKESK. There are 14 residues in the CDR3. Deletions cut 1 base from V and 2 bases from J, with 6 bases between. The CDR3 sequence: CASSQVVTGNTIYF. The CDR3 DNA reads as TGTGCCAGCAGCCAAGTTGTAACTGGAAACACCATATATTTT.

This CDR3 is CASSAGPAGGYTF. The CDR3 bases are TGTGCCAGCAGTGCGGGACCAGCGGGGGGCTACACCTTC. The chain joins TRBV2 to TRBJ1-2; D is perhaps TRBD1 (5 bases). Germline assignment: CDR1 SNHLY and CDR2 FYNNEI. This CDR3 region has 13 residues. V gave up 4 bases and J gave up 8 bases, with 14 bases separating them. Complete variable domain (other parts from reference TRBV2 and TRBJ1-2): EPEVTQTPSHQVTQMGQEVILRCVPISNHLYFYWYRQILGQKVEFLVSFYNNEISEKSEIFDDQFSVERPDGSNFTLKIRSTKLEDSAMYFCASSAGPAGGYTFGSGTRLTVV.

The chain carries TRBV5-4 and TRBJ2-1; 8 bases align to TRBD1. Germline trimming cut 4 bases from V and 0 bases from J; bases unmatched to any gene: 6. This CDR3 is built from 16 residues. Germline assignment: CDR1 SGHNT and CDR2 YYREEE (reference sequence). The CDR3 DNA reads TGTGCCAGCAGCCCAGGGGGCGCCGGCTCCTACAATGAGCAGTTCTTC. Translating it yields CASSPGGAGSYNEQFF.

The table lists this clone with a count of one. J is TRBJ1-6 and V is TRBV19; D is undetermined. Germline values: CDR1 LNHDA, CDR2 SQIVND (reference sequence). The CDR3 sequence is 14 residues long. Trimming shortened V by 10 bases and J by 6 bases, and 16 bases separated the two germline ends. The CDR3 nucleotides read TGTGCCACCTCCTCGGCTTTTGGTAATTCACCCCTCCACTTT. It translates to CATSSAFGNSPLHF.

The chain employs TRBV7-4 and TRBJ1-2; D unclear. The ends were cut back, 4 bases at V and 6 bases at J, with 27 bases in the middle. The germline gives CDR1 SGHVT, CDR2 SQSDAQ. The CDR3 covers 18 residues. The CDR3 sequence: CASSSDVEWAAAGDGYTF. DNA for the CDR3: TGTGCCAGCAGCTCAGACGTCGAATGGGCAGCGGCCGGGGATGGCTACACCTTC.

The gene calls are TRBV2 and TRBJ1-2; D unclear. Trimming removed 3 bases at V and 8 bases at J, with 13 bases between. Germline-derived CDR1 and CDR2 are SNHLY and FYNNEI. CDR3 length: 13 amino acids. CDR3 nucleotides: TGTGCCAGCAGTGAGGGGTACCAAGGCGGCTACACCTTC. This sequence encodes CASSEGYQGGYTF. The complete variable domain, with remaining parts taken from reference TRBV2 and TRBJ1-2, reads EPEVTQTPSHQVTQMGQEVILRCVPISNHLYFYWYRQILGQKVEFLVSFYNNEISEKSEIFDDQFSVERPDGSNFTLKIRSTKLEDSAMYFCASSEGYQGGYTFGSGTRLTVV.

The CDR3 loop reads CASSPSPGGWDEQYF. In nucleotides, the CDR3 is TGTGCCAGCAGCCCCTCCCCAGGGGGCTGGGACGAGCAGTACTTC. The rearrangement links TRBV4-2 to TRBJ2-7, with 8 bases matching TRBD1. Trimming removed 4 bases from V and 5 bases from J; junction bases left unmatched: 10. CDR3 length: 15 residues. In germline, CDR1 is LGHNA, CDR2 YNFKEQ.

J is TRBJ2-5 and V is TRBV5-1; D ambiguous. The CDR3 sequence is 15 residues long. V gave up 0 bases and J gave up 5 bases, with 14 bases separating them. Per the germline V gene, CDR1 is SGHRS and CDR2 is YFSETQ. CDR3: CASSLGAIAGETQYF. The CDR3 coding sequence is TGCGCCAGCAGCTTGGGTGCAATCGCTGGGGAGACCCAGTACTTC.

The rearrangement links TRBV7-2 to TRBJ1-5; D is unclear. The germline V gene has CDR1 SGHTA and CDR2 FQGNSA. The CDR3 extends over 13 amino acids. Trimming removed 3 bases at V and 5 bases at J, with 8 bases between. The CDR3 coding sequence is TGTGCCAGCAGCTTTGGGGTCGATCAGCCCCAGCATTTT. Protein: CASSFGVDQPQHF.

The rearrangement uses TRBV6-1 and TRBJ1-2; the D is unclear. Trimming stripped 2 bases from V and 7 bases from J, with 8 bases between. Germline CDR1 MNHNS, CDR2 SASEGT. The CDR3 has 12 amino acids. The CDR3 spells CASSEREGGYTF. The CDR3 region has the DNA TGTGCCAGCAGTGAACGAGAGGGTGGCTACACCTTC.

This chain connects TRBV6-6 to TRBJ2-3; 11 bases line up with TRBD2. The CDR3 has 16 residues. Germline V gene lookup returns CDR1 MNHNY and CDR2 SVGAGI (reference sequence). The ends lost 2 bases at V and 6 bases at J; junction bases unmatched: 7. The CDR3 bases are TGTGCCAGCAGTTACCGTAGCGGGGGGGCCCTGGATACGCAGTATTTT. Its translation is CASSYRSGGALDTQYF.

V and J are TRBV7-6 and TRBJ1-1; 7 nucleotides match TRBD1. Per the germline V gene, CDR1 is SGHVS and CDR2 is FNYEAQ. J gave up 1 base and V 5 bases, and 4 bases lay outside the gene matches. The CDR3 has 14 residues. The CDR3 loop is CASSRGQQNTEAFF. The CDR3 nucleotides read TGTGCCAGCAGCCGGGGACAGCAGAACACTGAAGCTTTCTTT.

The chain employs TRBV10-3 and TRBJ1-4; 8 bases agree with TRBD1. Per the germline V gene, CDR1 is ENHRY and CDR2 is SYGVKD. The CDR3 is 13 amino acids. V was clipped by 6 bases and J by 7 bases; unmatched bases: 4. Here the CDR3 DNA reads TGTGCCATCAGATCAGGGGGCGGTGAAAAACTGTTTTTT. It yields the protein CAIRSGGGEKLFF.

CDR3 sequence: CASSRPGIHEQFF. The CDR3 nucleotides read TGCGCCAGCAGCCGACCGGGCATCCATGAGCAGTTCTTC. This chain links TRBV4-1 with TRBJ2-1; no firm D call. Germline values: CDR1 MGHRA, CDR2 YSYEKL. CDR3 length: 13 residues. Trimming removed 4 bases at V and 8 bases at J, with 12 bases between.

The chain recombines TRBV7-3 with TRBJ2-3; 8 bases line up with TRBD1. V shed 6 bases and J 5 bases; nucleotides not matched to a gene: 10. This CDR3 region has 15 residues. Per the germline V gene, CDR1 is SGHTA and CDR2 is FQGTGA. CDR3 bases: TGTGCCAGCAGTGCTCAGGGGGCGCGGGAAGATACGCAGTATTTT. It codes for CASSAQGAREDTQYF.

The CDR3 reads CASSLDWPNTEAFF. CDR3 DNA sequence: TGTGCCAGCAGCTTAGATTGGCCGAACACTGAAGCTTTCTTT. This rearrangement joins TRBV11-3 to TRBJ1-1; no definite D call. The CDR3 length is 14 residues. Per the germline V gene, CDR1 is SGHNT and CDR2 is YENEEA. Trimming shortened V by 0 bases and J by 1 base, and 6 bases separated the two germline ends.

The chain joins TRBV2 to TRBJ1-4, with 7 bases fitting TRBD1. Germline V gives CDR1 SNHLY, CDR2 FYNNEI. The trim removed 3 bases at V and 10 bases at J, leaving 8 bases unmatched. CDR3 size: 14 residues. Here the CDR3 reads CASSERTGLGKLFF. Here the CDR3 DNA reads TGTGCCAGCAGTGAGAGGACAGGTTTAGGAAAACTGTTTTTT.